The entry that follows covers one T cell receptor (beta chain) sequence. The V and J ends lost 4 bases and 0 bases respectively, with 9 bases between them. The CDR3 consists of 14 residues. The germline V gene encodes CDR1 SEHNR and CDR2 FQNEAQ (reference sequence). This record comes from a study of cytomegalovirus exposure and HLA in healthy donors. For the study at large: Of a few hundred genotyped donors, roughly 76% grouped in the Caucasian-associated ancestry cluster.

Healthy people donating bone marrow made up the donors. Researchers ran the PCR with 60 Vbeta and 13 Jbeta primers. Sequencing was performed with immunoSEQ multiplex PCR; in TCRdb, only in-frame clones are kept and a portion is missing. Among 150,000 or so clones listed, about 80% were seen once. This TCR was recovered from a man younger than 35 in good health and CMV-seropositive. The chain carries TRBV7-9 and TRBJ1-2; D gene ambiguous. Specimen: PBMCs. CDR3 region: CASSWSVANYGYTF. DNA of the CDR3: TGTGCCAGCAGCTGGTCTGTAGCTAACTATGGCTACACCTTC.